This entry describes one T cell receptor (beta chain). The data were obtained in a study of OX40 agonist ivuxolimab in advanced cancers. This CDR3 contains 13 residues. Germline assignment: CDR1 LNHDA and CDR2 SQIVND (reference sequence). The ends were cut back, 8 bases at V and 6 bases at J, with 15 bases in the middle. The protocol was immunoSEQ multiplex PCR, while the TCRdb copy is restricted to in-frame clones and leaves out a portion. The sample records about 64,000 clones, 75% to 90% being singletons. The sequence derives from an adult with an advanced solid tumor such as melanoma, head and neck, liver or kidney cancer. This chain uses TRBV19 with TRBJ2-3; possibly TRBD2 for D (6 bases). The sequencing used CD4+ or CD8+ T cells sorted from blood, collected in a trial of the OX40 agonist ivuxolimab. The CDR3 region has the DNA TGTGCCAGTGGGGCTAGCGTACAGGATACGCAGTATTTT. Its translation: CASGASVQDTQYF.